The rows below give T cell receptor beta chains drawn from one sample of a study of blood T cell repertoires in COVID-19. The table came from immunoSEQ multiplex PCR; TCRdb's copy has only in-frame clones and leaves some out. The table includes 250,000 to 300,000 clones, 89% detected once. Material for sequencing was peripheral blood. All receptors come from a woman in her thirties or forties who had recovered from COVID-19. Each CDR3 is given with its conserved first and last residue. The D gene is left open where the match is weak. A clone size is listed for some rows: how often the clone was seen (once, few, many), or a class if it is expanded.

-	-	TRBV11-2	TRBJ1-6	TGTGCCAGCAGCTTAGACTGGTGGGCTCTTAATTCACCCCTCCACTTT	CASSLDWWALNSPLHF
few	TRBD1	TRBV27	TRBJ2-1	TGTGCCAGCAGTCGACAGGGAGCTGAGCAGTTCTTC	CASSRQGAEQFF
-	TRBD1	TRBV2	TRBJ2-5	TGTGCCAGCAGCCCCGGGACAGTCCAAGAGACCCAGTACTTC	CASSPGTVQETQYF
once	-	TRBV24-1	TRBJ2-6	TGTGCCACCAGTGCCCATAGTTCTGGGGCCAACGTCCTGACTTTC	CATSAHSSGANVLTF
-	TRBD2	TRBV9	TRBJ2-1	TGTGCCAGCAGCGTAGCCCTAGCGGGGGTCAATGAGCAGTTCTTC	CASSVALAGVNEQFF
-	TRBD1	TRBV3-1/TRBV3-2	TRBJ1-6	TGTGCCAGCAGCTCTACAGGGGCCCTACGCCTATGGTCACCCCTCCACTTT	CASSSTGALRLWSPLHF
-	-	TRBV10-3	TRBJ2-5	TGTGCCATCAGCCCCAGGGGGGAACAAGAGACCCAGTACTTC	CAISPRGEQETQYF
-	TRBD1	TRBV19	TRBJ2-7	TGTGCCAGTAGTCCCCGCGGACAGGCTCGCTCCTACGAGCAGTACTTC	CASSPRGQARSYEQYF
once	TRBD2	TRBV10-2	TRBJ2-7	TGCGCCGCGGGAGAGGGGCCCTACGAGCAGTACTTC	CAAGEGPYEQYF
-	TRBD2	TRBV5-6	TRBJ2-5	TGTGCCAGCAGCTTCATGGGACTAGTCGTAGAGACCCAGTACTTC	CASSFMGLVVETQYF
-	TRBD2	TRBV28	TRBJ2-3	TGTGCCAGCAGTTTCGTCTCTATTAGCGGGAAGGGGGTGACAGATACGCAGTATTTT	CASSFVSISGKGVTDTQYF
-	-	TRBV9	TRBJ1-2	TGTGCCAGCAGCGGAGAAGGGAGTCCTGGCTATGGCTACACCTTC	CASSGEGSPGYGYTF
-	TRBD2	TRBV7-7	TRBJ2-2	TGTGCTAGCAGCTTCGCTAGCGGGAGTATCGGGGAGCTGTTTTTT	CASSFASGSIGELFF
-	TRBD2	TRBV14	TRBJ2-5	TGTGCCAGCAGCCAAGATAGGACTAGCGGCGAGACCCAGTACTTC	CASSQDRTSGETQYF
few	-	TRBV6-1	TRBJ1-1	TGTGCCAGCAGTGATGAAGTCTGGGGGCGAACTTCGGCTGAAGCTTTCTTT	CASSDEVWGRTSAEAFF
-	TRBD1	TRBV6-5	TRBJ2-7	TGTGCCAGCAGTTTGTGGGACAGGCCCTACGAGCAGTACTTC	CASSLWDRPYEQYF
-	TRBD1	TRBV29-1	TRBJ2-5	TGCAGCGTTCAGGTGGACAGGGGGCAAGAGACCCAGTACTTC	CSVQVDRGQETQYF
-	-	TRBV5-1	TRBJ2-7	TGCGCCAGCAGCTTGGGGCTGAGCGAGGGAGGCGAGCAGTACTTC	CASSLGLSEGGEQYF
-	TRBD1	TRBV7-9	TRBJ1-6	TGTGCCAGCAGCGTGGACAGGGGGTGGTCACCCCTCCACTTT	CASSVDRGWSPLHF
-	-	TRBV6-5	TRBJ2-2	TGTGCCAGCAGTTATCTAAGCCGCAACCCCGGGGAGCTGTTTTTT	CASSYLSRNPGELFF
-	-	TRBV18	TRBJ2-7	TGTGCCAGCTCACCACCAAAGAGCTCCTACGAGCAGTACTTC	CASSPPKSSYEQYF
-	TRBD1	TRBV9	TRBJ2-1	TGTGCCAGCAGCGCCGGGACAGGGATAGACAATGAGCAGTTCTTC	CASSAGTGIDNEQFF
-	TRBD1	TRBV10-3	TRBJ1-2	TGTGCCATCAGTGAAGGGACAGAGACGTCGTATGGCTACACCTTC	CAISEGTETSYGYTF
-	TRBD2	TRBV9	TRBJ2-3	TGTGCCAGCAGCGTGTCTCTAGCGGGAGGATCCACAGATACGCAGTATTTT	CASSVSLAGGSTDTQYF
-	TRBD2	TRBV10-1	TRBJ2-3	TGCGCCAGCAGTGACGGGACTAGCGGGAGGAGGGGCACAGATACGCAGTATTTT	CASSDGTSGRRGTDTQYF
-	-	TRBV10-1	TRBJ2-5	TGCGCCAGCAGTGAGTCGGCCAGCTCGGGGACCCAGTACTTC	CASSESASSGTQYF
-	TRBD2	TRBV12-3/TRBV12-4	TRBJ2-1	TGTGCCAGCAGTTCGGGGGGGAACAATGAGCAGTTCTTC	CASSSGGNNEQFF
-	-	TRBV29-1	TRBJ2-7	TGCAGCGTTGAAGATACGGGAGAAGGATACGAGCAGTACTTC	CSVEDTGEGYEQYF
-	-	TRBV2	TRBJ2-7	TGTGCCAGCACCGGAGACAGCTACGAGCAGTACTTC	CASTGDSYEQYF
-	-	TRBV5-6	TRBJ2-1	TGTGCCAGCAGCTTGGGGTACACCAATGAGCAGTTCTTC	CASSLGYTNEQFF
-	TRBD1	TRBV7-6	TRBJ2-7	TGTGCCAGCAGCTACGGGACAGGGGAATCCTACGAGCAGTACTTC	CASSYGTGESYEQYF
-	-	TRBV7-8	TRBJ2-7	TGTGCCAGCAGCTTAGCCCAACTCCCGGCCTACGAGCAGTACTTC	CASSLAQLPAYEQYF
-	TRBD1	TRBV29-1	TRBJ1-5	TGCAGCGTTGTCTCCGGGACAGGGGGCCTCAATCAGCCCCAGCATTTT	CSVVSGTGGLNQPQHF
-	TRBD1	TRBV9	TRBJ2-1	TGTGCCAGCAGCACTAATCCGGGACAGTACAATGAGCAGTTCTTC	CASSTNPGQYNEQFF
-	TRBD1	TRBV25-1	TRBJ2-2	TGTGCCAGCGGCACAGAGACAGGGTTGCCGAACACCGGGGAGCTGTTTTTT	CASGTETGLPNTGELFF
-	TRBD1	TRBV5-1	TRBJ2-7	TGCGCCAGCAGCCAAGGGGACAGGGAGCTCCTCTACGAGCAGTACTTC	CASSQGDRELLYEQYF
-	-	TRBV5-1	TRBJ1-1	TGCGCCAGCAGCTCCGACAGGCTGAACACTGAAGCTTTCTTT	CASSSDRLNTEAFF
few	TRBD1	TRBV27	TRBJ1-2	TGTGCCAGCAGTCCCCGGACAGGGACCTATGGCTACACCTTC	CASSPRTGTYGYTF
-	-	TRBV5-1	TRBJ2-5	TGCGCCAGCAGCTTGGCTCCCTACCCTAGCGAACCCAGCCAAGAGACCCAGTACTTC	CASSLAPYPSEPSQETQYF
-	-	TRBV19	TRBJ2-1	TGTGCCAGTAGTCCCTTTTCGGGAAACAACAATGAGCAGTTCTTC	CASSPFSGNNNEQFF